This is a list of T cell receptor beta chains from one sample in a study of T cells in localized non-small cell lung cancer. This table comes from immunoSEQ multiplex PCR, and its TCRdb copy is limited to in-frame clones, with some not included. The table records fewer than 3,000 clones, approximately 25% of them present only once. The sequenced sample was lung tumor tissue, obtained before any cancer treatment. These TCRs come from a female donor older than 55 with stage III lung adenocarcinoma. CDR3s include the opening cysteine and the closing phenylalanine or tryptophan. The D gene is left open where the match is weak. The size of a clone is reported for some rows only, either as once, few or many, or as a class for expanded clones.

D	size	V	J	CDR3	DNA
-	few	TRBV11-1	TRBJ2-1	CASSFGGKSSYNEQFF	TGTGCCAGCAGCTTTGGAGGGAAGAGCTCCTACAATGAGCAGTTCTTC
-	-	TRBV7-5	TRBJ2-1	CASSLGGGGSYNEQFF	TGTGCCAGCAGCTTAGGCGGCGGGGGCTCCTACAATGAGCAGTTCTTC
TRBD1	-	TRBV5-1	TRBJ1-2	CASSITGEPHYGYTF	TGCGCCAGCAGCATTACAGGGGAACCCCACTATGGCTACACCTTC
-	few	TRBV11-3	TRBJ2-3	CASSSRASTDTQYF	TGTGCCAGCAGCTCGCGGGCTAGCACAGATACGCAGTATTTT
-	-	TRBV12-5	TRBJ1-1	CASGPGTVGGTEAFF	TGTGCTAGTGGTCCTGGGACCGTCGGGGGGACTGAAGCTTTCTTT
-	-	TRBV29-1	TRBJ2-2	CSARDQNTGELFF	TGCAGCGCCAGAGACCAGAACACCGGGGAGCTGTTTTTT
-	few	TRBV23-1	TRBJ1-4	CASSQDRARTNEKLFF	TGCGCCAGCAGCCAAGATCGGGCGCGGACTAATGAAAAACTGTTTTTT
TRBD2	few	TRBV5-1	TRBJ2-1	CASSLAGPTYNEQFF	TGCGCCAGCAGCTTAGCGGGGCCGACCTACAATGAGCAGTTCTTC
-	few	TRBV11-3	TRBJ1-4	CASSLVGATNEKLFF	TGTGCCAGCAGCCTCGTGGGGGCAACTAATGAAAAACTGTTTTTT
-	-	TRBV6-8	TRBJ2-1	CASKRTGGWDEQFF	TGTGCCAGCAAAAGGACTGGGGGGTGGGATGAGCAGTTCTTC
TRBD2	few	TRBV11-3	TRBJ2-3	CASSSGASGATDTQYF	TGTGCCAGCAGCTCCGGGGCTAGCGGGGCCACAGATACGCAGTATTTT
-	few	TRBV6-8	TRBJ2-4	CASSKQSLGSKNIQYF	TGTGCCAGCAGTAAACAGTCGTTGGGGTCCAAAAACATTCAGTACTTC
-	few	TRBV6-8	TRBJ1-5	CASSFGGVWSNQPQHF	TGTGCCAGCAGTTTTGGAGGGGTATGGAGCAATCAGCCCCAGCATTTT
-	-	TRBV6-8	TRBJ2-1	CASSWRANEQFF	TGTGCCAGCAGTTGGCGCGCGAATGAGCAGTTCTTC
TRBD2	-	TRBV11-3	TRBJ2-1	CASIPGRSSYNEQFF	TGTGCCAGCATCCCCGGGAGGAGCTCCTACAATGAGCAGTTCTTC
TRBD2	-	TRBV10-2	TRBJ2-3	CASSESNVLAGVGSHTQYF	TGCGCCAGCAGTGAGTCGAATGTCCTAGCGGGAGTAGGTAGCCATACGCAGTATTTT